The sequence of this T cell receptor beta chain was determined in a study of blood T cell repertoires in COVID-19. The table lists this clone with a count of one. Assay: immunoSEQ multiplex PCR; the TCRdb copy retains only in-frame clones and omits some. The top ten hold around 2.9% of the sample, which has 270,000 or so clones, roughly 79% seen once. The material sequenced was peripheral blood. This sequence was found in a woman aged 55-70 years with active or convalescent COVID-19.

Here the CDR3 DNA reads TGTGCCAGCAGTTACTCATGGGGATACACAGGGGAGAACGAGCAGTACTTC. Translation: CASSYSWGYTGENEQYF. The chain combines TRBV6-8 with TRBJ2-7, with 7 bases matching TRBD1. The CDR3 contains 17 residues. The germline V gene has CDR1 MNHGY and CDR2 SAAAGT. Unmatched junction bases numbered 13, after V lost 0 bases and J lost 5 bases.